In its sample, the clone carrying this T cell receptor beta chain was seen many times. The germline V gene encodes CDR1 SGHAT and CDR2 FQNNGV. V lost 4 bases to trimming and J lost 2 bases, with 10 bases between them. This CDR3 region has 14 residues. These data originate in a study of spatial heterogeneity in lung cancer. TCRdb redid the calling of the 5' RACE reads with MiXCR, one entry per CDR3 protein. The sample consists of approximately 41,000 distinct CDR3 sequences, over 9.5% of them appearing once. Time point specified: blood at routine non-recurrence follow-up after resection. The clonotype was recovered from a female donor with early-stage non-small cell lung cancer. Sequencing was performed on PBMCs, taken at follow-up. V is TRBV11-2 and J is TRBJ2-3; perhaps TRBD1 as D (5 bases). In DNA, the CDR3 is TGTGCCAGCAGCTCGTCAGGGTCCACAGATACGCAGTATTTT. This encodes CASSSSGSTDTQYF. Full variable domain (remainder filled in from reference TRBV11-2 and TRBJ2-3): EAGVAQSPRYKIIEKRQSVAFWCNPISGHATLYWYQQILGQGPKLLIQFQNNGVVDDSQLPKDRFSAERLKGVDSTLKIQPAKLEDSAVYLCASSSSGSTDTQYFGPGTRLTVL.